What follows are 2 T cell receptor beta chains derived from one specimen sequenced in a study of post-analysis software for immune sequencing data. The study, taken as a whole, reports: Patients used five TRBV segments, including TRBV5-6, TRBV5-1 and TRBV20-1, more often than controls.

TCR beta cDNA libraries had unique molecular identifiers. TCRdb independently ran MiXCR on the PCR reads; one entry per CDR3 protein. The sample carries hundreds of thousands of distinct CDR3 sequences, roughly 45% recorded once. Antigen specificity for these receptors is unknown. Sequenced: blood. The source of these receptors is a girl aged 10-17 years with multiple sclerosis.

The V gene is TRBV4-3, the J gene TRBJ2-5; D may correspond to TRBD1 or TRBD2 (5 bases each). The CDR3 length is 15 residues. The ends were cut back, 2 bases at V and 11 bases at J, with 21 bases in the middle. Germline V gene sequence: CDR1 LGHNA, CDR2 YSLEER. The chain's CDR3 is CASSQFGDGDEEQYF. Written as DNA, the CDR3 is TGCGCCAGCAGCCAATTTGGGGACGGGGACGAGGAGCAGTACTTC.

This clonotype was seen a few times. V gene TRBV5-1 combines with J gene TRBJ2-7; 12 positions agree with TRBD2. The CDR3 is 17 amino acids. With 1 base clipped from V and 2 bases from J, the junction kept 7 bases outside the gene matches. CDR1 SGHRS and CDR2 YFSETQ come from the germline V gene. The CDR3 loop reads CASSLSSGRGPTYEQYF. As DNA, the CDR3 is TGCGCCAGCAGCTTGTCTAGCGGGAGGGGTCCGACCTACGAGCAGTACTTC.